A selection of T cell receptor beta chains follows, all from one sample in a study of blood T cell repertoires in COVID-19. Produced via immunoSEQ multiplex PCR; TCRdb's table is partial and in-frame only. The table lists 100,000 to 150,000 clones, roughly 84% of them singletons. The source material was peripheral blood. These receptors were taken from a woman under 40 who had recovered from COVID-19. CDR3s include the opening cysteine and the closing phenylalanine or tryptophan. Not every row has a clone size; where given, it reads once, few, many or a size class.

v_gene	abundance	j_gene	CDR3aa
TRBV11-2	.	TRBJ2-3	CASSVTVSSGGTDTQYF
TRBV2	once	TRBJ1-2	CASSQLRQSGYGYTF
TRBV14	.	TRBJ1-2	CASSQDGGQGAFYGYTF
TRBV12-3/TRBV12-4	.	TRBJ1-5	CASSLGTGVEHF
TRBV5-1	few	TRBJ1-2	CASSLGGGYTF
TRBV6-6	few	TRBJ1-4	CATWTGANEKLFF
TRBV7-8	few	TRBJ1-1	CASSLGREAFF
TRBV11-3	.	TRBJ2-7	CASSLEDTAYEQYF
TRBV9	.	TRBJ1-2	CASSPQGLGYGYTF
TRBV27	.	TRBJ2-3	CASSHRGLTDTQYF
TRBV27	few	TRBJ1-4	CASSLLGANEKLFF
TRBV7-9	.	TRBJ2-7	CASSSWAGDNHEQYF
TRBV18	.	TRBJ1-2	CASSPDYRGDGYTF
TRBV30	.	TRBJ2-3	CAWSVGSSGSTDTQYF
TRBV18	.	TRBJ1-1	CASSPPTGGTRSTEAFF